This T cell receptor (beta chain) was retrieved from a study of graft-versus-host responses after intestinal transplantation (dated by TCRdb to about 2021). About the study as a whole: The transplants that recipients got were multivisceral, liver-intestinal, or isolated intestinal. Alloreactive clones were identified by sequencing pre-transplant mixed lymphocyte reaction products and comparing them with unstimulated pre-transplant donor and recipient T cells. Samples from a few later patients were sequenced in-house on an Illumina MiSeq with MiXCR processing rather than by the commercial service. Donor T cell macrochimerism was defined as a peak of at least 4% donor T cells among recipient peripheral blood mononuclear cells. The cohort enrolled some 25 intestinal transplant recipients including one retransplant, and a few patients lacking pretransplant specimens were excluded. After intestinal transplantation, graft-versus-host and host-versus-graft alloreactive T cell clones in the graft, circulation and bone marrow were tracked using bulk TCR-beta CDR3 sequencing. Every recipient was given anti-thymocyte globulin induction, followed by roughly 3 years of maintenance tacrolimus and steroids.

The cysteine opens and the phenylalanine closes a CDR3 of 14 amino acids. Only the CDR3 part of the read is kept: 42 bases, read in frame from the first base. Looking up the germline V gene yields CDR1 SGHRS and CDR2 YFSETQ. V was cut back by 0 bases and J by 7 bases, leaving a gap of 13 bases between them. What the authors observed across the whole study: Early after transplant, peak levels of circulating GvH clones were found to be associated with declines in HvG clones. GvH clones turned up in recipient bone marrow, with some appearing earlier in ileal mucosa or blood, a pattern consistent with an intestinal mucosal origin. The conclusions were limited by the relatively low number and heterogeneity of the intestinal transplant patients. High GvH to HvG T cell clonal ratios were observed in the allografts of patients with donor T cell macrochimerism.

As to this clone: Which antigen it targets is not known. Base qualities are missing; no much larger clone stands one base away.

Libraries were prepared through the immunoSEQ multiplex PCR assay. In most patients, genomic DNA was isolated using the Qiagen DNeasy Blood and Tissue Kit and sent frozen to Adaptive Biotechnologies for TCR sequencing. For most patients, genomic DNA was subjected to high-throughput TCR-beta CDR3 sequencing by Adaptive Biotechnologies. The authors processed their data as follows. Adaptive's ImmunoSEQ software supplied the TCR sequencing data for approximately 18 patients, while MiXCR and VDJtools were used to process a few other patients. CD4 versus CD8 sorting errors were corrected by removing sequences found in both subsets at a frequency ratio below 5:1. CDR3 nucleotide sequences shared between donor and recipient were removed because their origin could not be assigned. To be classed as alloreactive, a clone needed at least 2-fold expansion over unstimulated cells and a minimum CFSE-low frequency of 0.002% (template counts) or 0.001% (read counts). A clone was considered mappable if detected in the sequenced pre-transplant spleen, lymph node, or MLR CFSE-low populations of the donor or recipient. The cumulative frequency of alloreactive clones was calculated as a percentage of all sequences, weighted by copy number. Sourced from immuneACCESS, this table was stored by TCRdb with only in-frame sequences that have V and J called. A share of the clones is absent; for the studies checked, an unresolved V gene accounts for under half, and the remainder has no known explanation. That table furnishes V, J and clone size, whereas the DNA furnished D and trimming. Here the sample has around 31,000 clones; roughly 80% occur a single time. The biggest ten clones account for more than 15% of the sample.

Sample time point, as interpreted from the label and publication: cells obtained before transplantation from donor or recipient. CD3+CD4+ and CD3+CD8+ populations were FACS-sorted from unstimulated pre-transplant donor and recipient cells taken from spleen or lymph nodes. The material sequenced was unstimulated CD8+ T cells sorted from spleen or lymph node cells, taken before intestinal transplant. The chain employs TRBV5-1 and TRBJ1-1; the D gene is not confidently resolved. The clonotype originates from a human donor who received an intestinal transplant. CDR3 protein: CASSLELGIFEAFF. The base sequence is TGCGCCAGCAGCTTGGAGCTAGGAATTTTTGAAGCTTTCTTT.